The rows below give T cell receptor beta chains drawn from one sample of a study of blood T cell repertoires in COVID-19. Data came from immunoSEQ multiplex PCR; TCRdb stores just in-frame clones and leaves some out. The sample carries approximately 210,000 clones, over 75% recorded once. The sample was peripheral blood. Receptors were obtained from a woman in her forties with acute or convalescent COVID-19. Each CDR3 is given with its conserved first and last residue. A D gene is named only where the DNA matches it firmly. Clone sizes are given selectively: once, few, many, or a class where the clone is expanded.

clone size: .
D gene: .
V gene: TRBV27
J gene: TRBJ1-2
CDR3 protein: CASSLSSLGERGYTF
CDR3 DNA: TGTGCCAGCAGTTTATCAAGTTTAGGCGAGAGGGGCTACACCTTC

clone size: .
D gene: TRBD2
V gene: TRBV5-1
J gene: TRBJ2-1
CDR3 protein: CASSFHSGGPEVEQFF
CDR3 DNA: TGCGCCAGCAGCTTTCATAGCGGGGGGCCGGAGGTTGAGCAGTTCTTC

clone size: .
D gene: .
V gene: TRBV6-6
J gene: TRBJ1-6
CDR3 protein: CASSSFGGGNSPLHF
CDR3 DNA: TGTGCCAGCAGCTCCTTCGGGGGGGGTAATTCACCCCTCCACTTT

clone size: .
D gene: TRBD1
V gene: TRBV5-1
J gene: TRBJ1-3
CDR3 protein: CASSRSSGQGPGNTIYF
CDR3 DNA: TGCGCCAGCAGCCGATCCTCGGGACAGGGACCTGGAAACACCATATATTTT

clone size: .
D gene: .
V gene: TRBV6-4
J gene: TRBJ2-3
CDR3 protein: CASREGAGTDTQYF
CDR3 DNA: TGTGCCAGCAGGGAGGGAGCGGGCACAGATACGCAGTATTTT

clone size: once
D gene: TRBD2
V gene: TRBV13
J gene: TRBJ2-1
CDR3 protein: CASSPLGSGGPYNEQFF
CDR3 DNA: TGTGCCAGCAGCCCGCTGGGCTCGGGGGGGCCCTACAATGAGCAGTTCTTC

clone size: .
D gene: TRBD1
V gene: TRBV5-1
J gene: TRBJ2-2
CDR3 protein: CASSLGLQSGQGNTGELFF
CDR3 DNA: TGCGCCAGCAGCTTGGGTCTTCAATCGGGACAGGGGAACACCGGGGAGCTGTTTTTT

clone size: .
D gene: TRBD2
V gene: TRBV10-1
J gene: TRBJ2-3
CDR3 protein: CASSPGLATDTQYF
CDR3 DNA: TGCGCCAGCAGTCCGGGACTAGCGACAGATACGCAGTATTTT

clone size: .
D gene: TRBD1
V gene: TRBV5-4
J gene: TRBJ2-1
CDR3 protein: CASSLVYRGYNEQFF
CDR3 DNA: TGTGCCAGCAGCTTGGTGTACAGGGGGTACAATGAGCAGTTCTTC

clone size: .
D gene: TRBD1
V gene: TRBV2
J gene: TRBJ2-6
CDR3 protein: CASSESGTGGYSGANVLTF
CDR3 DNA: TGTGCCAGCAGTGAATCTGGGACAGGGGGTTACTCTGGGGCCAACGTCCTGACTTTC

clone size: .
D gene: .
V gene: TRBV6-5
J gene: TRBJ2-3
CDR3 protein: CASRAVGRGPDTQYF
CDR3 DNA: TGTGCCAGCAGGGCGGTCGGCCGGGGTCCAGATACGCAGTATTTT

clone size: once
D gene: .
V gene: TRBV12-3/TRBV12-4
J gene: TRBJ1-2
CDR3 protein: CASSFGQAGGYTF
CDR3 DNA: TGTGCCAGCAGTTTTGGCCAAGCGGGTGGCTACACCTTC

clone size: .
D gene: .
V gene: TRBV6-6
J gene: TRBJ2-1
CDR3 protein: CASSRTGTTISYNEQFF
CDR3 DNA: TGTGCCAGCAGTCGTACCGGGACAACGATCTCCTACAATGAGCAGTTCTTC

clone size: few
D gene: .
V gene: TRBV19
J gene: TRBJ2-2
CDR3 protein: CASSIDSWALNTGELFF
CDR3 DNA: TGTGCCAGTAGTATAGATTCATGGGCCCTCAACACCGGGGAGCTGTTTTTT

clone size: .
D gene: TRBD1
V gene: TRBV5-6
J gene: TRBJ2-5
CDR3 protein: CASSLVGYSGTEPPETQYF
CDR3 DNA: TGTGCCAGCAGCTTGGTAGGTTATTCGGGGACAGAACCCCCAGAGACCCAGTACTTC

clone size: .
D gene: .
V gene: TRBV5-1
J gene: TRBJ1-4
CDR3 protein: CASSLTQGNEKLFF
CDR3 DNA: TGCGCCAGCAGCCTGACCCAGGGGAATGAAAAACTGTTTTTT

clone size: .
D gene: .
V gene: TRBV12-3/TRBV12-4
J gene: TRBJ1-4
CDR3 protein: CASSLKGNGELFF
CDR3 DNA: TGTGCCAGCAGTTTGAAGGGCAACGGGGAACTGTTTTTT

clone size: few
D gene: .
V gene: TRBV5-5
J gene: TRBJ1-4
CDR3 protein: CASSFQGGIGEKLFF
CDR3 DNA: TGTGCCAGCAGCTTCCAAGGGGGAATTGGTGAAAAACTGTTTTTT

clone size: .
D gene: .
V gene: TRBV27
J gene: TRBJ1-6
CDR3 protein: CASSFTSQGRGSSPLHF
CDR3 DNA: TGTGCCAGCAGTTTTACATCCCAGGGGCGCGGTTCTTCACCCCTCCACTTT

clone size: once
D gene: .
V gene: TRBV6-1
J gene: TRBJ1-5
CDR3 protein: CASSEGRVGRLNQPQHF
CDR3 DNA: TGTGCCAGCAGTGAAGGTCGGGTAGGGAGGCTCAATCAGCCCCAGCATTTT

clone size: .
D gene: TRBD1
V gene: TRBV24-1
J gene: TRBJ1-4
CDR3 protein: CATHTGTGGVEKLFF
CDR3 DNA: TGTGCCACTCATACCGGGACAGGGGGCGTTGAAAAACTGTTTTTT

clone size: .
D gene: .
V gene: TRBV6-1
J gene: TRBJ2-1
CDR3 protein: CASSAHPSGPTPPNEQFF
CDR3 DNA: TGTGCCAGCAGTGCCCATCCCAGCGGCCCAACTCCCCCCAATGAGCAGTTCTTC

clone size: .
D gene: .
V gene: TRBV11-2
J gene: TRBJ1-1
CDR3 protein: CASSLDQGSWSEAFF
CDR3 DNA: TGTGCCAGCAGCTTAGATCAGGGCAGCTGGTCTGAAGCTTTCTTT

clone size: .
D gene: TRBD1
V gene: TRBV3-1/TRBV3-2
J gene: TRBJ1-2
CDR3 protein: CASSQDNRGRGYTF
CDR3 DNA: TGTGCCAGCAGCCAAGATAACAGGGGGCGCGGCTACACCTTC

clone size: once
D gene: .
V gene: TRBV5-1
J gene: TRBJ2-5
CDR3 protein: CASSVPELAPETQYF
CDR3 DNA: TGCGCCAGCAGTGTCCCTGAACTTGCCCCGGAGACCCAGTACTTC

clone size: .
D gene: TRBD1
V gene: TRBV5-4
J gene: TRBJ1-3
CDR3 protein: CASSLAKTGGNTIYF
CDR3 DNA: TGTGCCAGCAGCTTGGCGAAGACAGGGGGAAACACCATATATTTT

clone size: once
D gene: TRBD1
V gene: TRBV10-1
J gene: TRBJ2-1
CDR3 protein: CASQDRSGFF
CDR3 DNA: TGCGCCAGCCAGGACAGGAGCGGGTTCTTC

clone size: once
D gene: TRBD1
V gene: TRBV10-1
J gene: TRBJ2-1
CDR3 protein: CASSDMGQGDNEQFF
CDR3 DNA: TGCGCCAGCAGTGATATGGGACAGGGGGACAATGAGCAGTTCTTC

clone size: once
D gene: .
V gene: TRBV4-1
J gene: TRBJ1-2
CDR3 protein: CASSQAHQGWLGYGYTF
CDR3 DNA: TGCGCCAGCAGCCAAGCCCATCAGGGTTGGCTCGGCTATGGCTACACCTTC

clone size: once
D gene: .
V gene: TRBV19
J gene: TRBJ1-3
CDR3 protein: CASSDQAEGNTIYF
CDR3 DNA: TGTGCCAGTAGTGATCAAGCGGAGGGAAACACCATATATTTT

clone size: .
D gene: .
V gene: TRBV5-1
J gene: TRBJ2-3
CDR3 protein: CASSAGLGTDTQYF
CDR3 DNA: TGCGCCAGCAGCGCGGGACTCGGCACAGATACGCAGTATTTT

clone size: .
D gene: TRBD2
V gene: TRBV5-4
J gene: TRBJ2-2
CDR3 protein: CASSRSGGASTGELFF
CDR3 DNA: TGTGCCAGCAGCCGTAGCGGGGGGGCGAGCACCGGGGAGCTGTTTTTT

clone size: .
D gene: TRBD1
V gene: TRBV4-1
J gene: TRBJ2-5
CDR3 protein: CASSQGASGTGGRETQYF
CDR3 DNA: TGCGCCAGCAGCCAAGGCGCGTCCGGGACAGGCGGGCGAGAGACCCAGTACTTC

clone size: .
D gene: .
V gene: TRBV5-6
J gene: TRBJ1-6
CDR3 protein: CASSLVRRVRNSPLHF
CDR3 DNA: TGTGCCAGCAGCTTGGTCAGGCGAGTCAGGAATTCACCCCTCCACTTT

clone size: .
D gene: TRBD1
V gene: TRBV19
J gene: TRBJ1-4
CDR3 protein: CASKHQGAANEKLFF
CDR3 DNA: TGTGCCAGTAAACACCAGGGGGCGGCTAATGAAAAACTGTTTTTT

clone size: .
D gene: .
V gene: TRBV5-1
J gene: TRBJ2-5
CDR3 protein: CASSLGVSQETQYF
CDR3 DNA: TGCGCCAGCAGCTTGGGTGTATCCCAAGAGACCCAGTACTTC

clone size: .
D gene: TRBD1
V gene: TRBV19
J gene: TRBJ1-3
CDR3 protein: CATGTGSSGNTIYF
CDR3 DNA: TGTGCCACTGGGACAGGGTCCTCTGGAAACACCATATATTTT

clone size: .
D gene: TRBD1
V gene: TRBV19
J gene: TRBJ1-2
CDR3 protein: CASSQSQIIRGRSYGYTF
CDR3 DNA: TGTGCCAGTAGCCAATCGCAAATTATCAGGGGGCGCAGCTATGGCTACACCTTC

clone size: .
D gene: TRBD1
V gene: TRBV7-8
J gene: TRBJ1-6
CDR3 protein: CASSFRQGNGSPLHF
CDR3 DNA: TGTGCCAGCAGCTTCCGACAGGGGAACGGATCACCCCTCCACTTT

clone size: .
D gene: .
V gene: TRBV2
J gene: TRBJ1-2
CDR3 protein: CASMAGWRLYGYTF
CDR3 DNA: TGTGCCAGCATGGCGGGGTGGAGATTGTATGGCTACACCTTC

clone size: .
D gene: .
V gene: TRBV19
J gene: TRBJ1-5
CDR3 protein: CASSIAGPSNQPQHF
CDR3 DNA: TGTGCCAGTAGTATCGCAGGGCCAAGCAATCAGCCCCAGCATTTT

clone size: .
D gene: TRBD2
V gene: TRBV5-1
J gene: TRBJ2-1
CDR3 protein: CASSFGGSSYNEQFF
CDR3 DNA: TGCGCCAGCAGCTTTGGCGGGAGCTCCTACAATGAGCAGTTCTTC

clone size: few
D gene: .
V gene: TRBV27
J gene: TRBJ1-2
CDR3 protein: CASSFGQNYGYTF
CDR3 DNA: TGTGCCAGCAGTTTCGGACAGAACTATGGCTACACCTTC

clone size: .
D gene: .
V gene: TRBV30
J gene: TRBJ1-6
CDR3 protein: CAWSVGRSNSPLHF
CDR3 DNA: TGTGCCTGGAGTGTGGGCAGAAGCAATTCACCCCTCCACTTT

clone size: .
D gene: .
V gene: TRBV5-1
J gene: TRBJ1-5
CDR3 protein: CASSYNSNQPQHF
CDR3 DNA: TGCGCCAGCAGTTACAATAGCAATCAGCCCCAGCATTTT